The following is a TCR beta chain sequence with its context. The data derive from a study of blood T cell repertoires in COVID-19. Trimming cost V 5 bases and J 9 bases; bases outside gene matches: 7. Per germline, CDR1 MNHEY and CDR2 SVGEGT. This CDR3 comprises 14 residues. Study processing details: Counts of nucleated cells, estimated from reference gene primer amplification, were obtained. Measured with immunoSEQ multiplex PCR; TCRdb has only the in-frame clones, and not every one. The DNA gave D and trimming, while V, J and clone size come from that table. The data contain about 12,000 clones, about three quarters of them singletons.

The chain has TRBV6-2 or TRBV6-3 and TRBJ2-1; TRBD1 agrees at 10 bases. The receptor was derived from a human donor in a cohort sampled during active COVID-19. The sequenced material came from peripheral blood. CDR3 residues: CASSQGQGSGEQFF. Here the CDR3 DNA reads TGTGCCAGCAGTCAGGGACAGGGGAGCGGTGAGCAGTTCTTC.